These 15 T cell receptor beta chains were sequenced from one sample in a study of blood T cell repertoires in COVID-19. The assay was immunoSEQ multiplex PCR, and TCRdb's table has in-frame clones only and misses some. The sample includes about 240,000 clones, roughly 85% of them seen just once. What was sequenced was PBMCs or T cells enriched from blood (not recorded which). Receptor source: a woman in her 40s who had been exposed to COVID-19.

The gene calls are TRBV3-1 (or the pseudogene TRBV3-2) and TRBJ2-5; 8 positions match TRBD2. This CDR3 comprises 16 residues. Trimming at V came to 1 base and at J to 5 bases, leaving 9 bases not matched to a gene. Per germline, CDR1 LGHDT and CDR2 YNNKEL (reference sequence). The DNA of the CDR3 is TGTGCCAGCAGCCAAGGTTGGCGGGGGGCCACCGAGACCCAGTACTTC. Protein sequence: CASSQGWRGATETQYF.

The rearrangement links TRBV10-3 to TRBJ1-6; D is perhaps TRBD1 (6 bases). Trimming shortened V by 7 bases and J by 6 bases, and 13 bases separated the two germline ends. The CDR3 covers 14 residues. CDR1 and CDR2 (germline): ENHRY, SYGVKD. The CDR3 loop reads CAITPDRTNSPLHF. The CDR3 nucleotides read TGTGCCATCACCCCGGACAGAACTAATTCACCCCTCCACTTT.

The CDR3 reads CASSQVEGLNEKLFF. The CDR3 nucleotides are TGCGCCAGCAGCCAAGTGGAGGGTTTGAATGAAAAACTGTTTTTT. This rearrangement joins TRBV4-1 to TRBJ1-4, with unresolved D. In germline, CDR1 is MGHRA, CDR2 YSYEKL. Trimming took 1 base from V and 5 from J, leaving 11 bases between them. The CDR3 totals 15 residues.

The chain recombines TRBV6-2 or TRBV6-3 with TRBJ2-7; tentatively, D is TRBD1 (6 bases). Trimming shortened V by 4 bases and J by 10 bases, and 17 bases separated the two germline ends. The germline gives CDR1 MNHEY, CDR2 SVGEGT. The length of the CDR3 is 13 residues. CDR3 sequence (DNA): TGTGCCAGCAGTTTCCGGGACACCAATCATCAGTACTTC. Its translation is CASSFRDTNHQYF.

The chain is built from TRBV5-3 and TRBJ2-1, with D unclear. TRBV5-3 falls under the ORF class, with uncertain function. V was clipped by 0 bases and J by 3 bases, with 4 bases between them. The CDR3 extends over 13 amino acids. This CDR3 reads CARSLDSYNEQFF. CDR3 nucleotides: TGTGCCAGAAGCTTGGACAGCTACAATGAGCAGTTCTTC.

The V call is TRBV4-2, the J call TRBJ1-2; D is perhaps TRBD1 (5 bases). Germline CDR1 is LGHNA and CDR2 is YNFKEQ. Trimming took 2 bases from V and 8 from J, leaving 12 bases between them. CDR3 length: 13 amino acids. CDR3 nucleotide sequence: TGTGCCAGCAGCCAACCGATTGGGGGGGGCTACACCTTC. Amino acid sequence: CASSQPIGGGYTF.

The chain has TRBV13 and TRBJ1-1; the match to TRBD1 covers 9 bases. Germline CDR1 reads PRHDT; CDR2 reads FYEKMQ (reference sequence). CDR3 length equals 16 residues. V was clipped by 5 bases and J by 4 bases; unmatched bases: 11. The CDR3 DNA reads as TGTGCCAGCAGCCCCAAGGGAGGGACAGGGAGCACTGAAGCTTTCTTT. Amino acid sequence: CASSPKGGTGSTEAFF.

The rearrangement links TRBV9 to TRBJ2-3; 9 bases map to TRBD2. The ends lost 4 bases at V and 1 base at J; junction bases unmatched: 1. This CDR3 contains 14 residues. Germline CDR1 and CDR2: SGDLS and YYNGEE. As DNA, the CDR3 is TGTGCCAGCAGCTGGACTAGCGGCACAGATACGCAGTATTTT. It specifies CASSWTSGTDTQYF.

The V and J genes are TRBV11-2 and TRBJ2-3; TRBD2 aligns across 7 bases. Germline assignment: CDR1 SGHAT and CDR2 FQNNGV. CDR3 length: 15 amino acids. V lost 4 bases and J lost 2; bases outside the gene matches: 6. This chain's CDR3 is CASSSPSGITDTQYF. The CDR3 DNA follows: TGTGCCAGCAGCTCCCCTAGCGGAATCACAGATACGCAGTATTTT.

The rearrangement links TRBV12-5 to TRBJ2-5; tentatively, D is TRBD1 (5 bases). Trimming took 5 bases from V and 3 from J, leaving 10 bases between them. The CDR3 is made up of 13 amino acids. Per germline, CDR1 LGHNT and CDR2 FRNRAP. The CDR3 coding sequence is TGTGCTAGTGGTCCCGGACACAAAGAGACCCAGTACTTC. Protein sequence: CASGPGHKETQYF.

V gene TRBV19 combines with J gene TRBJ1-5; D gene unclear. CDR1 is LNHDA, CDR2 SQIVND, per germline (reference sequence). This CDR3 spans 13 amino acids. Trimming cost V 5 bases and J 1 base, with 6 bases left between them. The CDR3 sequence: CASSPGSNQPQHF. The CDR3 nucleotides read TGTGCCAGTAGTCCGGGAAGCAATCAGCCCCAGCATTTT.

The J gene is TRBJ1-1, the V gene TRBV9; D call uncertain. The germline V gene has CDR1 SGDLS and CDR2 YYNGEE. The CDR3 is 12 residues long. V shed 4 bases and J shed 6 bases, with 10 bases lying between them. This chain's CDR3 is CASSRWEAEAFF. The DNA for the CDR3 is TGTGCCAGCAGCCGTTGGGAGGCTGAAGCTTTCTTT.

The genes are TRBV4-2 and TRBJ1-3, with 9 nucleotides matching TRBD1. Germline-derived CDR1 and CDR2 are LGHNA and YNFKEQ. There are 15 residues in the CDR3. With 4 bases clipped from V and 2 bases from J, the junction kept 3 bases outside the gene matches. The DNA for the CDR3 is TGTGCCAGCAGCCCCTGGACAGGGGCTGGAAACACCATATATTTT. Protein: CASSPWTGAGNTIYF.

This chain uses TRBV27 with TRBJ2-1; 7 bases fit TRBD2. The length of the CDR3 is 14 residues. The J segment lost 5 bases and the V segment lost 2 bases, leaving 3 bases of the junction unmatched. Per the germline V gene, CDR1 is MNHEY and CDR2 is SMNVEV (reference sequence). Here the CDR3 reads CASSLRTSHNEQFF. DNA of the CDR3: TGTGCCAGCAGTTTACGGACTAGTCACAATGAGCAGTTCTTC.

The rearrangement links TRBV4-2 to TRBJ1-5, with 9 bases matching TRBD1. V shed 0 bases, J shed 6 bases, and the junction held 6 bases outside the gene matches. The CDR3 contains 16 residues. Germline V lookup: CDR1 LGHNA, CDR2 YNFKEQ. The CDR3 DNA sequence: TGTGCCAGCAGCCAAGACTGGGACAGGGTAGGTCAGCCCCAGCATTTT. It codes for CASSQDWDRVGQPQHF.